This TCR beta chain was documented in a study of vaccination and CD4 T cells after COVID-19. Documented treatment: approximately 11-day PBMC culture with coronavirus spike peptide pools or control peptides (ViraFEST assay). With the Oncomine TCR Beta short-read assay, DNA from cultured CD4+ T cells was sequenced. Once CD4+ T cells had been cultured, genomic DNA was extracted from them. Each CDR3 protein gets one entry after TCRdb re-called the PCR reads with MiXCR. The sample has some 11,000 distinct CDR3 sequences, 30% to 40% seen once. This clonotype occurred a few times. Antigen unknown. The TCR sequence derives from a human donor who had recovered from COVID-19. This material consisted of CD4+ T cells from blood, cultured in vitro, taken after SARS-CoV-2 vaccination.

The CDR3 spells CASSPAPASGRNSYEQYF. The DNA of the CDR3 is TGTGCCAGCAGCCCCGCCCCAGCTAGCGGGAGGAACTCCTACGAGCAGTACTTC. The chain joins TRBV5-4 to TRBJ2-7; 11 nucleotides align to TRBD2. With V trimmed by 4 bases and J by 0 bases, 12 bases remained unmatched. The germline V gene has CDR1 SGHNT and CDR2 YYREEE (reference sequence). CDR3 length: 18 residues. The whole variable domain, filled in from reference TRBV5-4 and TRBJ2-7, reads ETGVTQSPTHLIKTRGQQVTLRCSSQSGHNTVSWYQQALGQGPQFIFQYYREEENGRGNFPPRFSGLQFPNYSSELNVNALELDDSALYLCASSPAPASGRNSYEQYFGPGTRLTVT.